The rows below give T cell receptor beta chains drawn from one sample of a study of Graves' ophthalmopathy and Graves' hyperthyroidism. Each CDR3 protein gets one entry after TCRdb re-called the multiplex PCR reads with MiXCR. Of hundreds of thousands of distinct CDR3 sequences in the sample, 20% to 25% are singletons; the top ten hold around 45%. Source material: peripheral blood. The source of these receptors is a woman aged 45 to 65 with Graves' ophthalmopathy. CDR3s leave out the opening cysteine and the closing phenylalanine or tryptophan. Fields, in order: J gene, CDR3 length, V gene, D gene, CDR3 protein. D genes are given only for firm matches.

TRBJ1-1,12,TRBV28,NA,ASSSPGLYTEAF
TRBJ2-2,13,TRBV2,NA,ASSTRTSFSGELF
TRBJ1-5,12,TRBV15,NA,ATSRVGVNQPQH
TRBJ1-1,15,TRBV15,NA,ATSRDWAVVGNTEAF
TRBJ2-7,12,TRBV12-3/TRBV12-4,NA,ASSLVGSDYEQY
TRBJ1-2,10,TRBV20-1,NA,SATQDAHGYT
TRBJ1-5,12,TRBV6-1,NA,ASTPRQRNQPQH
TRBJ1-5,13,TRBV27,NA,ASRGMGSGNQPQH
TRBJ2-7,11,TRBV11-2,TRBD1,ASSSTGGGEQY
TRBJ2-5,11,TRBV6-4,NA,ASSVEEGLTQY
TRBJ2-5,12,TRBV2,NA,ASIWQGLQETQY
TRBJ2-7,12,TRBV10-1,TRBD2,ASRSSGRAAEQY
TRBJ1-1,13,TRBV5-1,NA,ASSLTPGLKTEAF
TRBJ1-1,12,TRBV12-3/TRBV12-4,TRBD1,ASRAGTGGFEAF
TRBJ1-3,12,TRBV27,NA,ASSTDRLSNTIY
TRBJ1-5,15,TRBV28,TRBD1,ASSFPFGTGSNQPQH
TRBJ1-2,14,TRBV20-1,NA,SAASSGGSVNYGYT
TRBJ1-2,11,TRBV12-3/TRBV12-4,NA,ASSRREAYGYT
TRBJ1-1,18,TRBV12-5,TRBD1,ASGLVLGLDRGLENTEAF
TRBJ2-7,14,TRBV11-1,TRBD2,ASSPLSGTREDEQY
TRBJ2-7,12,TRBV6-1,NA,ASSEGDFRYEQY
TRBJ2-2,13,TRBV12-3/TRBV12-4,NA,ASSPLGGATGELF
TRBJ1-5,16,TRBV24-1,TRBD1,ATSGRTGGQYSNQPQH
TRBJ2-2,11,TRBV12-3/TRBV12-4,NA,ASNARQAGELF
TRBJ1-2,13,TRBV30,TRBD1,AWSRTGEDWIGYT
TRBJ2-5,12,TRBV14,NA,ASSQTDRHGTQY
TRBJ2-7,15,TRBV20-1,TRBD2,SATGLAGGPTPYEQY
TRBJ1-1,13,TRBV3-1,TRBD1,ASSRTGQGGTEAF
TRBJ2-4,12,TRBV9,TRBD1,ASSPTTGSDIQY
TRBJ2-7,12,TRBV20-1,TRBD1,SARGPGQGYEQY
TRBJ1-2,11,TRBV12-3/TRBV12-4,TRBD1,ASSLGQGDGYT
TRBJ2-2,13,TRBV6-1,NA,ASTLSISNTGELF
TRBJ2-7,11,TRBV27,NA,ASSLETGHEQY
TRBJ1-3,13,TRBV30,TRBD1,ASGQGTFSGNTIY
TRBJ2-2,13,TRBV24-1,TRBD2,ATSSAGARSGELF
TRBJ1-1,13,TRBV5-1,TRBD1,ASSLGQGKNAEAF
TRBJ2-5,11,TRBV28,NA,ASTFAGWETQY
TRBJ2-7,13,TRBV7-9,TRBD2,ASSPTSGSLYEQY
TRBJ2-5,13,TRBV4-1,TRBD2,ASSQEVTSEETQY
TRBJ2-7,12,TRBV7-8,TRBD1,ASKARQGAIEQY
TRBJ1-1,15,TRBV24-1,NA,ATSDLREEGPNSVAF
TRBJ1-1,11,TRBV20-1,TRBD1,SANRGPIAEAF
TRBJ1-2,12,TRBV6-1,NA,ASSEAGGQRGYT